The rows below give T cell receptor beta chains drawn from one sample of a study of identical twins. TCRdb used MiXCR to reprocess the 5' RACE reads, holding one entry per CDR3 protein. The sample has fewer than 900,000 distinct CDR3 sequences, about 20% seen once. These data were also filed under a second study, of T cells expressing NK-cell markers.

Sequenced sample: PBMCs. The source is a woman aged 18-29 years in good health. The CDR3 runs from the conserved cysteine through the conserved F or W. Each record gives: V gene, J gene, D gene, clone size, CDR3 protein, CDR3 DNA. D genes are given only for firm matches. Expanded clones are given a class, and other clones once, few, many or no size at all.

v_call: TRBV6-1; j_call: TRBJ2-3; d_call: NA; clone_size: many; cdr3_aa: CASSLRQGTDTQYF; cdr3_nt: TGTGCCAGCAGCCTAAGACAGGGCACAGATACGCAGTATTTT
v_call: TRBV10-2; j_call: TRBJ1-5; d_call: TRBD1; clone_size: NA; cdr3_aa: CASSESSTGNNQPQHF; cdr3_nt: TGCGCCAGCAGTGAGTCCTCGACAGGGAATAATCAGCCCCAGCATTTT
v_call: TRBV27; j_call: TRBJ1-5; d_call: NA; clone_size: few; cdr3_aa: CASSSDTYQPQHF; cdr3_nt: TGTGCCAGCAGTTCTGACACCTATCAGCCCCAGCATTTT
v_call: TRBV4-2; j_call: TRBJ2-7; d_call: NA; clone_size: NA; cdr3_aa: CASSQEASWGESSYEQYF; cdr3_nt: TGTGCCAGCAGCCAAGAGGCTAGCTGGGGGGAAAGCTCCTACGAGCAGTACTTC
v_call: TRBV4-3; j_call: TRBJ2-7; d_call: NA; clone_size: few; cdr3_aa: CASSQVSYSYEQYF; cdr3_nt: TGCGCCAGCAGCCAAGTTTCCTACTCCTACGAGCAGTACTTC
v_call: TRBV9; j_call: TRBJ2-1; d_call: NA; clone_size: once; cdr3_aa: CASSVAAASYNEQFF; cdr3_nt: TGTGCCAGCAGCGTAGCGGCGGCCTCCTACAATGAGCAGTTCTTC
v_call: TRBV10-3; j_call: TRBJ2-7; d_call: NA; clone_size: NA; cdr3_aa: CAISDFGPQGGGEQYF; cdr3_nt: TGTGCCATCAGTGATTTCGGGCCCCAGGGGGGTGGCGAGCAGTACTTC
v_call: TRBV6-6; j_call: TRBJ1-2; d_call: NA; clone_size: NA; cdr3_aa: CASSSLFGYTF; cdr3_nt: TGTGCCAGCAGTTCCCTGTTTGGCTACACCTTC
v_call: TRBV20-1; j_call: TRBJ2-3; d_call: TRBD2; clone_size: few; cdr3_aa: CSATSSGGYTDTQYF; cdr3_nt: TGCAGTGCAACTAGTAGCGGGGGGTACACAGATACGCAGTATTTT
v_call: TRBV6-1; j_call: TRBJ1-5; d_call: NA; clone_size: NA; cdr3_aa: CASSTMAEIGNQPQHF; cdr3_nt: TGTGCCAGCAGCACGATGGCGGAGATAGGCAATCAGCCCCAGCATTTT
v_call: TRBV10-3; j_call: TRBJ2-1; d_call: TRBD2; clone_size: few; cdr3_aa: CAISGGLANEQFF; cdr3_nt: TGTGCCATCAGTGGGGGACTAGCGAATGAGCAGTTCTTC
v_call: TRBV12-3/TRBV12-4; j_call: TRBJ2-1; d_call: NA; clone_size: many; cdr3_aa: CASSPDRTNEQFF; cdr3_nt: TGTGCCAGCAGTCCTGACAGAACCAATGAGCAGTTCTTC
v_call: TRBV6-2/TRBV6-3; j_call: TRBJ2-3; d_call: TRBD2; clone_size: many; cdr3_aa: CASSRGLAGGQDTQYF; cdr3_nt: TGTGCCAGCAGCAGGGGACTAGCGGGAGGGCAAGATACGCAGTATTTT
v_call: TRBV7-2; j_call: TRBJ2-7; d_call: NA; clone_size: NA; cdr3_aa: CASSVRRMGSTYEQYF; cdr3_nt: TGTGCCAGCAGCGTAAGACGGATGGGGTCCACCTACGAGCAGTACTTC
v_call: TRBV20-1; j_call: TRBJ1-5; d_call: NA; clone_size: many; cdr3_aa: CSAKGQGGNQPQHF; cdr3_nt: TGCAGTGCTAAGGGCCAGGGCGGCAATCAGCCCCAGCATTTT
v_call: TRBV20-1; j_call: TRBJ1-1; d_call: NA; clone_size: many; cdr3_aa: CSARDSRSSTEAFF; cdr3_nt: TGCAGTGCTAGAGACTCCAGGTCCTCCACTGAAGCTTTCTTT
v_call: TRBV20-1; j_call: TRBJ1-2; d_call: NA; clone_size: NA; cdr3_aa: CSAPTGVRGFYGYTF; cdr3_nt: TGCAGTGCGCCCACGGGGGTCAGGGGATTCTATGGCTACACCTTC
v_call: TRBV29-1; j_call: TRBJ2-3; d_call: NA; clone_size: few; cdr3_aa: CSVLLAGTQTDTQYF; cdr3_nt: TGCAGCGTTCTACTTGCCGGGACACAGACAGATACGCAGTATTTT
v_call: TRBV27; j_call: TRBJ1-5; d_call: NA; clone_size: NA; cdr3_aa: CASKDPGNQPQHF; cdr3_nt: TGTGCCAGCAAAGATCCAGGGAATCAGCCCCAGCATTTT
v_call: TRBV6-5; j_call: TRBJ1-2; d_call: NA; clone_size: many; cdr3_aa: CASSYNERYGYTF; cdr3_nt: TGTGCCAGCAGTTACAATGAGAGATATGGCTACACCTTC
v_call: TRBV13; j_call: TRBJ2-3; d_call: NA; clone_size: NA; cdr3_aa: CASSPAGTQSDTQYF; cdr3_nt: TGTGCCAGCAGCCCCGCCGGGACTCAGAGCGATACGCAGTATTTT
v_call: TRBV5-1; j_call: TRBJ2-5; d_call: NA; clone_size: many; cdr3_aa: CASSFSGETQYF; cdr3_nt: TGTGCCAGCAGCTTTTCCGGGGAGACCCAGTACTTC
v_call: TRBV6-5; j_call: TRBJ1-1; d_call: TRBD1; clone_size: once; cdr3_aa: CASSYLRRDRGPEAFF; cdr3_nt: TGTGCCAGCAGTTACTTGCGCCGGGACAGGGGGCCTGAAGCTTTCTTT
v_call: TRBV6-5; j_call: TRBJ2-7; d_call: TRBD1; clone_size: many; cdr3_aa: CASSYSRQGIHEQYF; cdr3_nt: TGTGCCAGCAGTTACTCGCGACAGGGGATCCACGAGCAGTACTTC
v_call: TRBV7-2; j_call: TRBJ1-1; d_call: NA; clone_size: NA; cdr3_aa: CASSLAGGVTEAFF; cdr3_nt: TGTGCCAGCAGCTTAGCAGGCGGGGTCACTGAAGCTTTCTTT
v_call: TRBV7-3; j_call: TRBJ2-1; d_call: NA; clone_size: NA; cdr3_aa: CASSPAGDNYNEQFF; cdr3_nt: TGTGCCAGCAGCCCCGCGGGGGACAACTACAATGAGCAGTTCTTC
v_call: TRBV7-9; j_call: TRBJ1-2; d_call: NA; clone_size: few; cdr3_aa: CASSSARQVLYGYTF; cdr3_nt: TGTGCCAGCAGCTCCGCCCGACAGGTCCTCTATGGCTACACCTTC
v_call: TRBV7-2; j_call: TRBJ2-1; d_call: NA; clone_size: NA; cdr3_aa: CASSLPMIGGSAQSSYNEQFF; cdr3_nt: TGTGCCAGCAGCCTACCGATGATCGGGGGTAGCGCCCAAAGCTCCTACAATGAGCAGTTCTTC
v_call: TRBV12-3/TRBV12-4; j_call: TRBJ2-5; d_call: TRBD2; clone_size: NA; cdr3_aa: CASRLGSSGRLRETQYF; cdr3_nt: TGTGCCAGCAGGTTGGGGTCTAGCGGGAGGTTACGAGAGACCCAGTACTTC
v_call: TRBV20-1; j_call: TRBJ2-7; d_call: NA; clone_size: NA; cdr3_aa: CSASFSGPYEQYF; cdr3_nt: TGCAGTGCTAGTTTCAGCGGCCCCTACGAGCAGTACTTC
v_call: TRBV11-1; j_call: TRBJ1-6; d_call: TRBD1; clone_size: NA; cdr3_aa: CASSLAPGQGPSPLHF; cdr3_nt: TGTGCCAGCAGCTTAGCACCGGGACAGGGCCCTTCACCCCTCCACTTT
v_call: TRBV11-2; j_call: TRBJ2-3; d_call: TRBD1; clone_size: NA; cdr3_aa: CASSLIGGSDTQYF; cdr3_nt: TGTGCCAGCAGCTTAATAGGGGGCTCGGATACGCAGTATTTT
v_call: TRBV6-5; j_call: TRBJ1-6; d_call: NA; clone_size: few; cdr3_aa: CASSTTANSPLHF; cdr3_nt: TGTGCCAGCAGTACTACCGCTAATTCACCCCTCCACTTT
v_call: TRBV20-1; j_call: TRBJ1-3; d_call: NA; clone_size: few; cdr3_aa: CSAPGSGTIYF; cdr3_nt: TGCAGTGCGCCAGGAAGTGGGACCATATATTTT
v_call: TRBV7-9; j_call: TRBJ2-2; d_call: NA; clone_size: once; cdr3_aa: CASSLALRAGSEELFF; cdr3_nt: TGTGCCAGCAGCTTAGCGCTTAGGGCAGGATCCGAGGAGCTGTTTTTT
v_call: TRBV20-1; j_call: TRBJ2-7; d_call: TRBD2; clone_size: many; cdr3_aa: CSARDGTSGDYEQYF; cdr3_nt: TGCAGTGCTAGAGATGGGACTAGCGGGGACTACGAGCAGTACTTC
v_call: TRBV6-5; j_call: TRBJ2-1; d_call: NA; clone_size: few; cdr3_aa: CASSPRVFALKGSLPRSGHNEQFF; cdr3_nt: TGTGCCAGCAGTCCCAGGGTATTCGCATTAAAAGGCTCTCTACCGCGAAGCGGGCACAATGAGCAGTTCTTC
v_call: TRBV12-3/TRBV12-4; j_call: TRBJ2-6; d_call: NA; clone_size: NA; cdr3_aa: CASTPQDGRLLANVLTF; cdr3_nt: TGTGCCAGCACCCCTCAAGATGGCCGTCTCTTGGCCAACGTCCTGACTTTC
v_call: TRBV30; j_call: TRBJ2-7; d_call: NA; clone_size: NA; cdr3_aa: CAWSVHGGEQYF; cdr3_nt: TGTGCCTGGAGTGTACATGGCGGCGAGCAGTACTTC
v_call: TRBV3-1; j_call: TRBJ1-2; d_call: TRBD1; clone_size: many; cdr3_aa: CASSPSGGVGYTF; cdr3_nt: TGTGCCAGCAGCCCCTCAGGGGGGGTTGGCTACACCTTC
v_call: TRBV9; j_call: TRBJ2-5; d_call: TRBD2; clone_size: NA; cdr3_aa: CASSPSGLALETQYF; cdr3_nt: TGTGCCAGCAGCCCCTCAGGACTAGCTTTGGAGACCCAGTACTTC